The source of this T cell receptor (beta chain) is a study of T cell repertoires in cytomegalovirus infection. Study information: Signatures in public TCR beta sequences pointed to both CMV infection and matching HLA type. Study-level points and caveats: Clonotype analysis showed dominance of the ex vivo response by HLA-C-restricted CMV-specific TCR beta clonotypes. Totalled public TCR beta family frequency picked out people who carried CMV plus the relevant HLA.

TCRdb independently ran MiXCR on the reads; one entry per CDR3 protein. The sample holds hundreds of thousands of distinct CDR3 sequences, around 24% seen once. Trimming cost V 1 base and J 6 bases, with 18 bases left between them. Germline-derived CDR1 and CDR2 are SEHNR and FQNEAQ (reference sequence). The CDR3 totals 17 residues. Ten or more counts support this clonotype. Its cognate antigen is unknown. The V and J genes are TRBV7-9 and TRBJ2-2; tentative D call: TRBD2 (6 bases). Sequencing was carried out using CD8+ T cells from PBMCs. The origin of this receptor is a human donor in good health (CMV status not recorded). Some clones in this sample may be carry-over from other donors' samples. CDR3 sequence (DNA): TGTGCCAGCAGCTTAGAAGGTCTAGCGATACGAGCCGGGGAGCTGTTTTTT. Its protein is CASSLEGLAIRAGELFF.